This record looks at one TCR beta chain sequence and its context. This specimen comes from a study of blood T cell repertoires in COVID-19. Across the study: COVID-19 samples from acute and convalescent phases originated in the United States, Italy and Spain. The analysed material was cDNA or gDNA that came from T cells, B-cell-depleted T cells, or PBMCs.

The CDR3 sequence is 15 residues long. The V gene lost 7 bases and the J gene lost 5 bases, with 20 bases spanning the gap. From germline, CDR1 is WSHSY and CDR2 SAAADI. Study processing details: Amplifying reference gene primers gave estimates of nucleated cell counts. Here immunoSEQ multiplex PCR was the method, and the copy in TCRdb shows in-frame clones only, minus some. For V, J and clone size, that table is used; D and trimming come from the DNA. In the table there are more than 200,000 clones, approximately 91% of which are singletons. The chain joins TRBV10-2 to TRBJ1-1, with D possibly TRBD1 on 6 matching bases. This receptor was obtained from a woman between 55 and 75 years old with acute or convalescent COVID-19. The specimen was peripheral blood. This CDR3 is CASKWGPGQGTEAFF. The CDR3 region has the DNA TGCGCCAGCAAGTGGGGACCGGGCCAGGGGACTGAAGCTTTCTTT.